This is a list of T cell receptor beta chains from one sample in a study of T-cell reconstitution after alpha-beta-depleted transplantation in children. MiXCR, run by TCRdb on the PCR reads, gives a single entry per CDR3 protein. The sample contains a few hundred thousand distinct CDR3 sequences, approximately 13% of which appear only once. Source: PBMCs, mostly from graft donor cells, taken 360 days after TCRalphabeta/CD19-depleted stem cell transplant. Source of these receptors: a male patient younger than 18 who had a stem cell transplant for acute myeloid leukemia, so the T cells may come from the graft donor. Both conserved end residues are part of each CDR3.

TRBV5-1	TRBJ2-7	CASSPGLDVSYEQYF
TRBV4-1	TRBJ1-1	CASRGTGGTEAFF
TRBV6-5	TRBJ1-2	CASSYGQGFYGYTF
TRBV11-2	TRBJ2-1	CASSYGLADYNEQFF
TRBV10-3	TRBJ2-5	CAISERGGSGETQYF
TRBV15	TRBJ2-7	CATSRYPGLNYEQYF
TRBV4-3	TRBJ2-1	CASSQGRTGGFYNEQFF
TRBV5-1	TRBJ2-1	CASSFGLAGEHEQFF
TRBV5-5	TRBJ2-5	CASSPQLGQQTQYF
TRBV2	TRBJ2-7	CASILSWAHYYEQYF
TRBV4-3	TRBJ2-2	CASSPGGSGPGELFF
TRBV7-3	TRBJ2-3	CASSPPGVRTQYF
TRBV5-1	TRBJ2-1	CASIPMGPPKPYNEQFF
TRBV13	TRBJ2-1	CASSLELAGGHSSYNEQFF
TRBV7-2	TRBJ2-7	CASSLKLGHSYEQYF
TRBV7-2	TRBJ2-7	CASSLVGQGLCEQYF
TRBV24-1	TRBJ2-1	CATSDKSGRSYNEQFF
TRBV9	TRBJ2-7	CASSARPGTYYEQYF
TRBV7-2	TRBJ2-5	CASSLGGWETQYF
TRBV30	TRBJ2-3	CAWSEELADTQYF
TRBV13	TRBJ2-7	CASSPEGNLLRSEQYF
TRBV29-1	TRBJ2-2	CSVTPQGYTGELFF
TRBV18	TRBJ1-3	CASSPDRGDTIYF
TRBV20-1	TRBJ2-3	CSVFRAGVWTSTDTQYF
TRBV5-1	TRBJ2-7	CASSSLAGAPSYEQYF
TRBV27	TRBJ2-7	CASSSVGISPVYEQYF
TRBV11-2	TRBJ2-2	CASTVAGVVTGELFF
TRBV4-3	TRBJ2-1	CASSQEPGLRREGLPNSYNEQFF
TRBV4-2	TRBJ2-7	CASSFPGQGFYEQYF
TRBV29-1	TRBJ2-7	CSVATLSYEQYF
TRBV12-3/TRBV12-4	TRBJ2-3	CASSLTTGGTQYF
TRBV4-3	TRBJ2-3	CASSQDSGRVSTDTQYF
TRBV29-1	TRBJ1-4	CSVARYGNRGEKLFF
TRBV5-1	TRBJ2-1	CASSHHLLAGGYNEQFF
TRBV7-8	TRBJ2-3	CASSPSGVSTDTQYF
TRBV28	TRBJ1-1	CASSFHPAPLNTEAFF
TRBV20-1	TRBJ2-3	CSAREREVLADTQYF
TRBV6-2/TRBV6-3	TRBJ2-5	CASSYGAGGETQYF
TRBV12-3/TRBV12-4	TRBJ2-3	CASSLLTSDTQYF
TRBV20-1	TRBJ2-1	CSARGDRGLGNEQFF
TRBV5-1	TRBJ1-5	CASSLIPSPGNQPQHF
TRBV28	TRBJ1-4	CASTVVLGAATNEKLFF
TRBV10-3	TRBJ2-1	CAISDGGRHYNEQFF
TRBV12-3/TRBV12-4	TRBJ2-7	CASSLIRGRGGEQYF
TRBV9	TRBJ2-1	CASSGLGLTNNEQFF
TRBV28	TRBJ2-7	CASSFPHGLAYEQYF
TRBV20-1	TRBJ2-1	CSARGKTYNEQFF
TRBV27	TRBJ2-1	CASSLSIRIFGLGVNNEQFF
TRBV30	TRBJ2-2	CAWSALLASGELFF
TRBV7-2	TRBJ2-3	CASSPRLAGGRDTQYF
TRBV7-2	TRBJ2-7	CASSLFLVRKQYF
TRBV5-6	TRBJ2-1	CASSPRQGLGNEQFF
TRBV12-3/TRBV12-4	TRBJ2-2	CASSVLRNTGELFF
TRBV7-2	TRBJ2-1	CASSPRGLAGYNEQFF
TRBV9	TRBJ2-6	CASSVELTGGALGHGSGANVLTF